This T cell receptor beta chain stems from a study of control samples from healthy donors and cancer patients. Some clones are missing from TCRdb's copy, which holds only in-frame ones; the method was immunoSEQ multiplex PCR. This sample yields 170,000 or so clones, of which around 92% are seen a single time; around 2% belongs to the top ten. CDR3 length: 13 amino acids. Deletions cut 0 bases from V and 4 bases from J, with 4 bases between. In germline, CDR1 is LGHDT, CDR2 YNNKEL (reference sequence). Material for sequencing was blood. V is TRBV3-1 (or the pseudogene TRBV3-2) and J is TRBJ1-5; D not resolved. The sequence was collected from a woman in her forties in good health. The CDR3 DNA reads TGTGCCAGCAGCCAAGACACTAATCAGCCCCAGCATTTT. Translating it yields CASSQDTNQPQHF.